This T cell receptor (beta chain) was captured in a study of shared clonotypes between healthy human individuals. J lost 5 bases, V lost 1 base, and 4 bases had no gene match. Germline V gene sequence: CDR1 GTSNPN, CDR2 SVGIG (reference sequence). CDR3 length: 14 residues. Ten or more counts support this clone. Its antigen is not known. Findings of the study overall: Having only a few donors restricted how much genetic and exposure-history diversity was captured. Read depth was anticipated to influence clonotype sharing among donors.

Approximately 30,000 T cell genomes (approximately 0.3 ug DNA) went into each PBMC replicate. Data came from immunoSEQ multiplex PCR; TCRdb stores just in-frame clones and leaves some out. This sample has around 510,000 clones; around three quarters occur once, and the top ten carry 9.5% to 15%. All donors qualified as healthy HIV-negative adults and had experienced no recent acute infections or vaccinations. Sequences were obtained from PBMCs. The clonotype was recovered from a woman aged 40-49 years in good health. Some clones in this sample may be carry-over from other donors' samples. The chain has TRBV30 and TRBJ2-2, with 7 bases fitting TRBD1. The CDR3 coding sequence is TGTGCCTGGAGTGCTCAGGGGGTGACCGGGGAGCTGTTTTTT. It codes for CAWSAQGVTGELFF.